A single sample gave rise to the 6 T cell receptor beta chains below, sequenced in a study of siplizumab effects on memory and regulatory T cells. TCRdb's table, derived via immunoSEQ multiplex PCR, lists solely in-frame clones and lacks some. The sample lists roughly 97,000 clones, 93% occurring once. Specimen: Tregs sorted from blood. The receptors here all came from a human donor in good health.

V gene TRBV11-2 combines with J gene TRBJ2-3; D is unresolved. CDR3 length equals 12 residues. Trimming stripped 0 bases from V and 6 bases from J, with 4 bases between. CDR1 SGHAT and CDR2 FQNNGV come from the germline V gene. Here the CDR3 DNA reads TGTGCCAGCAGCTTAGATTCCGATACGCAGTATTTT. This translates into CASSLDSDTQYF.

This clone was recorded once. This chain links TRBV25-1 with TRBJ1-1; the D gene is possibly TRBD1 (5 bases). Germline V gives CDR1 MGHDK, CDR2 SYGVNS. The CDR3 extends over 12 amino acids. Deletions cut 6 bases from V and 1 base from J, with 6 bases between. Here the CDR3 reads CASRGRNTEAFF. The CDR3 nucleotides read TGTGCCAGCAGGGGGCGGAACACTGAAGCTTTCTTT.

The J gene is TRBJ2-3, the V gene TRBV5-1; TRBD2 matches at 8 bases. This CDR3 has 14 amino acids. Per the germline V gene, CDR1 is SGHRS and CDR2 is YFSETQ. The ends lost 2 bases at V and 1 base at J; junction bases unmatched: 0. CDR3 nucleotides: TGCGCCAGCAGCTTTAGCGGGGGCACAGATACGCAGTATTTT. Protein product: CASSFSGGTDTQYF.

The chain uses TRBV5-1 and TRBJ2-3, with no clear D. The V gene's germline CDR1 is SGHRS and CDR2 YFSETQ. The CDR3 consists of 15 residues. V was trimmed by 1 base and J by 0 bases, leaving 9 bases between them. Here the CDR3 DNA reads TGCGCCAGCAGCTTGAGAAGACCTAGCACAGATACGCAGTATTTT. Translation: CASSLRRPSTDTQYF.

The chain couples TRBV5-1 to TRBJ1-4; a possible D gene is TRBD1 (6 bases). The CDR3 is 14 residues long. V lost 4 bases to trimming and J lost 10 bases, with 17 bases between them. Germline CDR1 SGHRS, CDR2 YFSETQ. DNA of the CDR3: TGCGCCAGCAGCCCCGGACAGTTACCTGGAAAACTGTTTTTT. It specifies CASSPGQLPGKLFF.

The chain couples TRBV27 to TRBJ2-3; D is ambiguous. The V and J ends lost 5 bases and 13 bases respectively, with 19 bases between them. Germline V gene data show CDR1 as MNHEY and CDR2 as SMNVEV (reference sequence). CDR3 length: 13 amino acids. The DNA of the CDR3 is TGTGCCAGCAGTCCCGACCCCTGGATTCTAGAGTATTTT. As protein: CASSPDPWILEYF.